A selection of T cell receptor beta chains follows, all from one sample in a study of long-term antiretroviral therapy in people with HIV. Sequenced by immunoSEQ multiplex PCR; TCRdb stores in-frame clones only, minus some. This table holds some 28,000 clones, about 95% found once. The material was unsorted PBMCs, obtained 5.3 years after starting antiretroviral therapy. These receptor sequences come from a man in his fifties or sixties with HIV. Each CDR3 is given with its conserved first and last residue. Each record gives: D gene, V gene, clone size, J gene, CDR3 DNA, CDR3 protein. The D gene is left open where the match is weak. Size tells how often a clone was seen (once, few, many) or the class of an expanded clone, and some rows leave it out.

D gene: NA
V gene: TRBV4-3
clone size: NA
J gene: TRBJ1-3
CDR3 DNA: TGCGCCAGCAGCCAAGATCGACATCCTGGAAACACCATATATTTT
CDR3 protein: CASSQDRHPGNTIYF

D gene: NA
V gene: TRBV4-3
clone size: NA
J gene: TRBJ1-4
CDR3 DNA: TGCGCCAGCAGCCAAGAGCAGGGGTCGGGGGAAAAACTGTTTTTT
CDR3 protein: CASSQEQGSGEKLFF

D gene: NA
V gene: TRBV30
clone size: once
J gene: TRBJ1-1
CDR3 DNA: TGTGCCTGGAGTCCCCTCCAAGGATGGGCGACTGAAGCTTTCTTT
CDR3 protein: CAWSPLQGWATEAFF

D gene: NA
V gene: TRBV2
clone size: NA
J gene: TRBJ1-4
CDR3 DNA: TGTGCCAGCACCACAGCCTCGGCCAGTGGTGAAAAACTGTTTTTT
CDR3 protein: CASTTASASGEKLFF

D gene: TRBD1
V gene: TRBV7-2
clone size: NA
J gene: TRBJ1-6
CDR3 DNA: TGTGCCAGCAGCGCCGGACAGGGTTCCCATAATTCACCCCTCCACTTT
CDR3 protein: CASSAGQGSHNSPLHF

D gene: NA
V gene: TRBV5-1
clone size: once
J gene: TRBJ2-4
CDR3 DNA: TGCGCCAGCAGCTTGGAAGGACGCCTTTTAGCCAAAAACATTCAGTACTTC
CDR3 protein: CASSLEGRLLAKNIQYF

D gene: NA
V gene: TRBV15
clone size: NA
J gene: TRBJ2-1
CDR3 DNA: TGTGCCACCAGCAGGTCCCTAGCACAGCTTGGGAATGAGCAGTTCTTC
CDR3 protein: CATSRSLAQLGNEQFF

D gene: NA
V gene: TRBV10-2
clone size: once
J gene: TRBJ1-4
CDR3 DNA: TGCGCCAGCAGTGAAAGGACGGTCGAGGAAAAACTGTTTTTT
CDR3 protein: CASSERTVEEKLFF

D gene: NA
V gene: TRBV6-6
clone size: NA
J gene: TRBJ1-2
CDR3 DNA: TGTGCCAGCAGTCTTCCCTATGGCTACACCTTC
CDR3 protein: CASSLPYGYTF

D gene: NA
V gene: TRBV2
clone size: NA
J gene: TRBJ1-6
CDR3 DNA: TGTGCCAGCAGTGGGCAGGGAACCCCGAATTCACCCCTCCACTTT
CDR3 protein: CASSGQGTPNSPLHF

D gene: NA
V gene: TRBV27
clone size: NA
J gene: TRBJ2-2
CDR3 DNA: TGTGCCAGCAGTTTAATGATGGGTGGGGCCGGGGAGCTGTTTTTT
CDR3 protein: CASSLMMGGAGELFF

D gene: TRBD2
V gene: TRBV4-2
clone size: NA
J gene: TRBJ2-1
CDR3 DNA: TGTGCCAGCAGCCAGGCCGGGACTACCTTCGGAAATGAGCAGTTCTTC
CDR3 protein: CASSQAGTTFGNEQFF

D gene: NA
V gene: TRBV5-1
clone size: NA
J gene: TRBJ2-7
CDR3 DNA: TGCGCCAGCAGCTTGTATGCCCCCCTGGAAGGGAACGAGCAGTACTTC
CDR3 protein: CASSLYAPLEGNEQYF

D gene: TRBD2
V gene: TRBV5-4
clone size: NA
J gene: TRBJ2-7
CDR3 DNA: TGTGCCAGCAGCTCCGGGGGGGCGGGGCGAGCCTACGAGCAGTACTTC
CDR3 protein: CASSSGGAGRAYEQYF

D gene: NA
V gene: TRBV19
clone size: NA
J gene: TRBJ1-1
CDR3 DNA: TGTGCCAGTAAACAAGACAGTGAAGCTTTCTTT
CDR3 protein: CASKQDSEAFF

D gene: TRBD1
V gene: TRBV29-1
clone size: NA
J gene: TRBJ1-1
CDR3 DNA: TGCAGCGTACAGGGGATGAACACTGAAGCTTTCTTT
CDR3 protein: CSVQGMNTEAFF

D gene: TRBD2
V gene: TRBV7-2
clone size: NA
J gene: TRBJ2-3
CDR3 DNA: TGTGCCAGCAGCCTCCGGACTAGCGGGGTGACAGATACGCAGTATTTT
CDR3 protein: CASSLRTSGVTDTQYF

D gene: NA
V gene: TRBV2
clone size: NA
J gene: TRBJ1-5
CDR3 DNA: TGTGCCAGCAGTGAAGCCCGGGGGGTGAATCAGCCCCAGCATTTT
CDR3 protein: CASSEARGVNQPQHF

D gene: TRBD2
V gene: TRBV9
clone size: NA
J gene: TRBJ2-5
CDR3 DNA: TGTGCCAGCAGCGCGAGCGGGGGGGCCGAAGAGACCCAGTACTTC
CDR3 protein: CASSASGGAEETQYF

D gene: TRBD1
V gene: TRBV7-8
clone size: NA
J gene: TRBJ1-4
CDR3 DNA: TGTGCCAGCAGCTTAAGGACAGGGGCTAATGAAAAACTGTTTTTT
CDR3 protein: CASSLRTGANEKLFF

D gene: NA
V gene: TRBV18
clone size: NA
J gene: TRBJ1-2
CDR3 DNA: TGTGCCAGCTCACCACCGTTAAAGGGACCCTATGGCTACACCTTC
CDR3 protein: CASSPPLKGPYGYTF

D gene: TRBD1
V gene: TRBV11-2
clone size: NA
J gene: TRBJ2-7
CDR3 DNA: TGTGCCAGCAGCTCCACTTCCGTCACAGGGGACCCCTACGAGCAGTACTTC
CDR3 protein: CASSSTSVTGDPYEQYF

D gene: NA
V gene: TRBV11-2
clone size: NA
J gene: TRBJ1-4
CDR3 DNA: TGTGCCAGCAGCTTAGAAGCAGGAGGGTTGGAAAAACTGTTTTTT
CDR3 protein: CASSLEAGGLEKLFF

D gene: NA
V gene: TRBV5-4
clone size: NA
J gene: TRBJ2-7
CDR3 DNA: TGTGCCAGCAGTCTCGGGTATTCGAGCTCCTACGAGCAGTACTTC
CDR3 protein: CASSLGYSSSYEQYF

D gene: NA
V gene: TRBV19
clone size: NA
J gene: TRBJ2-7
CDR3 DNA: TGTGCCAGTAGTATTGGAACAGGAAGCTCCTACGAGCAGTACTTC
CDR3 protein: CASSIGTGSSYEQYF